This T cell receptor (beta chain) emerged from a study of shared clonotypes between healthy human individuals (dated by TCRdb to 2019 to 2021). Regarding the study in general: A few men and two women, aged 18 to 49 years, made up the cohort. For each donor, three plates each were used for CD4 naive and CD4 memory, two plates were used for CD8 naive, and one plate was used for CD8 memory. Blood TCR repertoires of about five healthy adults were deeply sequenced to estimate repertoire size and the extent of clonotype sharing between individuals. Different laboratories and diverse techniques were used to prepare libraries and sequence TCR repertoires, to increase sequencing depth and limit assay-specific biases. Each donor's leukapheresis produced roughly between about 0.9 and 9.5 billion PBMCs. Results and caveats for the whole study, not just this receptor: Higher generation probabilities were observed for clonotypes shared by all four sorted-subset donors than for non-shared clonotypes. Naive subsets generally had larger estimated clonotype richness than memory subsets. Sampling was restricted to blood, and TCR repertoires in tissues likely differ from the TCR repertoires found in blood. Pairwise subsampling led to the expectation that sequencing depth would affect the degree of clonotype sharing among donors. Sharing across four donors was observed for approximately 4.6% of naive CD4, around 3.5% of naive CD8, over 2% of memory CD4, and less than 0.45% of memory CD8 clonotypes. Because the study included a small number of donors, the genetic and exposure-history diversity represented was limited. Rarefaction of sorted-subset datasets indicated incomplete sequencing despite the large sequencing depth.

Note on this clone: This clone's antigen is unknown. No quality values exist for individual bases; no much larger clone is one base distant.

TCR CDR3 regions were amplified from genomic DNA by multiplex PCR using the deep immunoSEQ assay. Extracted genomic DNA from each cell subset was spread evenly across all wells of several immunoSEQ 96-well plates, with each plate serving as a replicate. For sorted subsets, 200 ng of genomic DNA, equivalent to 30,000 or so T cell genomes, went into each replicate PCR. The purified libraries were quantified using a Qubit 3.0 fluorometer, sized with a Bioanalyzer 2100, and then quantified again using the KAPA Library Quantification kit. Each immunoSEQ 96-well plate was sequenced on its own single-read 150-cycle Illumina NextSeq 550 flow cell. In the authors' own workflow: The immunoSEQ output contained only junctional sequences without quality scores, so filtering could not match that applied to full-length reads. Sequences were annotated with PyIR, a Python wrapper for IgBLAST v1.9, and V/J genes and CDR3 were assigned using IMGT germline references. Reads were filtered out if the reads had weak V/J assignments (E-value above 1e-6), no CDR3, stop codons, out-of-frame junctions, or ambiguous translated residues. V3J clonotypes were defined as sequences sharing the same inferred V gene, J gene, and CDR3 amino acid sequence. Percentage overlap between repertoires was computed as shared unique clonotypes divided by the size of the smaller repertoire. Richness of each repertoire was evaluated using RTK rarefaction, the Chao1 estimator, and Recon v2.1 estimates of unobserved clonotypes. Generation probabilities were computed with OLGA for all TCRbeta clonotypes obtained by the gDNA method from a few donors. TCRdb limited this immuneACCESS table to in-frame rearrangements with V and J called. A share of clones is missing; checked studies link under half to unresolved V genes, and the rest is unexplained. For V, J and clone size, that table is used; D and trimming come from the DNA. The sample includes 1.5 million to 2.5 million clones, with about 95% observed a single time. Of the sample, 0.9% to 1.5% is held by the ten largest clones.

CD8 naive samples were CD45RO-negative cells positively selected for CCR7, giving a CD45RA+CCR7+ population that excluded TemRA cells. The donors were healthy, HIV-negative adults with no recently reported acute infections or vaccinations. All donors were Caucasian adults living in Nashville, Tennessee, USA. Blood was collected by leukapheresis, and PBMCs were isolated by Ficoll-Histopaque density gradient centrifugation and then cryopreserved in liquid nitrogen vapor phase. Analytical flow cytometry was used to check the purity and quantity of each magnetically sorted T cell population. From each sorted fraction, genomic DNA was isolated and quantified by UV absorbance on a Nanodrop 2000c. From the germline V gene, CDR1 is SQVTM and CDR2 is ANQGSEA. V is reduced by 5 bases and J by 0 bases, leaving a spacing of 14 bases between them. The CDR3 runs 14 amino acids, cysteine and phenylalanine included. Left in the record is the CDR3 DNA by itself, 42 bases read in frame from the first base.

The material sequenced was naive CD8+ T cells sorted from blood. The cell subset or site label corresponds to: CD45RA+CCR7+. This clonotype was sampled from a man aged 18 to 35 in good health. Recombination joined TRBV29-1 with TRBJ2-7, with a weak D call of TRBD1 (5 bases match). The encoded CDR3 is CSVLDGAYSYEQYF. The nucleotide sequence is TGCAGCGTTCTCGATGGGGCGTACTCCTACGAGCAGTACTTC.